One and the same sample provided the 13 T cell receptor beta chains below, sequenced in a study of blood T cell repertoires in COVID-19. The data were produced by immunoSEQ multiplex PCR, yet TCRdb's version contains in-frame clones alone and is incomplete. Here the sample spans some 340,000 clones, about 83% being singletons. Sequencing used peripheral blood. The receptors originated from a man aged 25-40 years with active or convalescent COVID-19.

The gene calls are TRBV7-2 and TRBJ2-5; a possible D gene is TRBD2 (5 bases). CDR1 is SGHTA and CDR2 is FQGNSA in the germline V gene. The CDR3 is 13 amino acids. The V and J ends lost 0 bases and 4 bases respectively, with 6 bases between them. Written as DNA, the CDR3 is TGTGCCAGCAGCTTAGCGGACTTAGAGACCCAGTACTTC. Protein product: CASSLADLETQYF.

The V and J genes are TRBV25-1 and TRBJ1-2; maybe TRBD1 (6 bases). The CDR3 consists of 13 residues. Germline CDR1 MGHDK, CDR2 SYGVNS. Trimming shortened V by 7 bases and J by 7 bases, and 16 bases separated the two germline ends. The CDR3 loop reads CASTRQETGGYTF. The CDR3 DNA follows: TGTGCCAGCACCCGACAGGAAACGGGTGGCTACACCTTC.

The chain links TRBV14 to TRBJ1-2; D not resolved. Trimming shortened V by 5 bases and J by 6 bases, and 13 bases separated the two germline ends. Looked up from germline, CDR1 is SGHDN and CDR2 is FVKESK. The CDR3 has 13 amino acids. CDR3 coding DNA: TGTGCCAGCAGCGTTTATGCTGGAGATGGCTACACCTTC. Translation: CASSVYAGDGYTF.

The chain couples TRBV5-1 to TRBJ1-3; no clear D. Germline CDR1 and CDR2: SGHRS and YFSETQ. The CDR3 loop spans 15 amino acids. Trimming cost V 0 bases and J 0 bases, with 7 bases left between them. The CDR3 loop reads CASSLARSSGNTIYF. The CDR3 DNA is TGCGCCAGCAGCTTGGCTAGAAGCTCTGGAAACACCATATATTTT.

CDR3 sequence: CASRPGQNNYGYTF. DNA for the CDR3: TGTGCCAGCAGGCCGGGACAGAATAACTATGGCTACACCTTC. The V call is TRBV5-4, the J call TRBJ1-2, with 7 bases fitting TRBD1. Trimming removed 5 bases from V and 1 base from J; junction bases left unmatched: 5. The germline V gene encodes CDR1 SGHNT and CDR2 YYREEE (reference sequence). The CDR3 has 14 residues.

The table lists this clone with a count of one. The CDR3 sequence: CASSFRGSGANVLTF. Written as DNA, the CDR3 is TGTGCCAGCAGCTTCAGGGGCTCTGGGGCCAACGTCCTGACTTTC. This rearrangement joins TRBV9 to TRBJ2-6; a weak D match, TRBD1 (6 bases). CDR1 and CDR2 from the germline V gene are SGDLS and YYNGEE. CDR3 size: 15 residues. V lost 4 bases to trimming and J lost 0 bases, with 8 bases between them.

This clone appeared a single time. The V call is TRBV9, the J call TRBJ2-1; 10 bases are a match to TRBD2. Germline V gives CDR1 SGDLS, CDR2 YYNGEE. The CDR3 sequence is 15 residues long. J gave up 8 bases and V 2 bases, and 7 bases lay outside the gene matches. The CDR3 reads CASSVSGRARDEQFF. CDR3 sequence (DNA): TGTGCCAGCAGCGTGAGCGGGAGGGCCCGGGATGAGCAGTTCTTC.

The CDR3 bases are TGTGCCTGGAGTGCGGACAGGGTATACGAGCAGTACTTC. This codes for CAWSADRVYEQYF. V is TRBV30 and J is TRBJ2-7, with 8 nucleotides matching TRBD1. The CDR3 spans 13 residues. V dropped 1 base and J dropped 4; count of bases not matched to a gene: 3. CDR1 GTSNPN and CDR2 SVGIG come from the germline V gene (reference sequence).

CDR3 sequence (DNA): TGTGCCAGCAGCGAGAAGGACAGATACACTGAAGCTTTCTTT. Translated: CASSEKDRYTEAFF. The chain is built from TRBV9 and TRBJ1-1, with D possibly being TRBD1 (6 bases). The germline V gene has CDR1 SGDLS and CDR2 YYNGEE. V lost 3 bases to trimming and J lost 3 bases, with 12 bases between them. The CDR3 has 14 residues.

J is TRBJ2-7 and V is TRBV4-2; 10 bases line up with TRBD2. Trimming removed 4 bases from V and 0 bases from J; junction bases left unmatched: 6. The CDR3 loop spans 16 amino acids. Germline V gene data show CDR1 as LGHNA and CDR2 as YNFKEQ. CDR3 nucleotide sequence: TGTGCCAGCAGCCCCGGGACTAGCGATGTCTCCTACGAGCAGTACTTC. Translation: CASSPGTSDVSYEQYF.

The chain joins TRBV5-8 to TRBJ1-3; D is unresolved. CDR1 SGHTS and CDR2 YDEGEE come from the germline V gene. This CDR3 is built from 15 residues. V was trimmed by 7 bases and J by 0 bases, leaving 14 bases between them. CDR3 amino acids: CASPRLRVSGNTIYF. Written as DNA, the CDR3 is TGTGCCAGCCCCCGCCTACGCGTCTCTGGAAACACCATATATTTT.

CDR3 sequence (DNA): TGTGCCAGCAGCCCTACCCTTCAACTAGCGGGAGCGAGAGAGCAGTTCTTC. As protein: CASSPTLQLAGAREQFF. The chain uses TRBV4-2 and TRBJ2-1; 11 bases align to TRBD2. J was trimmed by 10 bases and V by 4 bases; bases with no gene match: 15. The germline CDR1 and CDR2 sequences are LGHNA and YNFKEQ. The CDR3 contains 17 residues.

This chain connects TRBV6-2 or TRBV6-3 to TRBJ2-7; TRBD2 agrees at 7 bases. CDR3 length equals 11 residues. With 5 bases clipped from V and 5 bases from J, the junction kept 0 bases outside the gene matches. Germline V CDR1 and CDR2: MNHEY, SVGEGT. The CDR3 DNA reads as TGTGCCAGCAGTCGGGGGGACGAGCAGTACTTC. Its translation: CASSRGDEQYF.